The clone carrying this T cell receptor (beta chain) occurred many times. TCRdb re-analysed the RT-PCR reads in MiXCR, keeping a single row per CDR3 protein. The sample lists roughly 150,000 distinct CDR3 sequences, approximately 10% occurring once. This sample was taken from a study of response to subunit inactivated influenza vaccine. Germline CDR1 MGHRA, CDR2 YSYEKL. This CDR3 has 16 residues. With 0 bases removed from V and 5 bases from J, the gap between germline ends came to 13 bases. This sequence joins TRBV4-1 and TRBJ2-2; D tentatively reads TRBD1 or TRBD2 (5 bases each). The sample in question was non-naive T cells sorted from PBMCs, obtained about 40 days after vaccination. The TCR comes from a man in his forties or fifties who received an inactivated influenza vaccine. This CDR3 is CASSQESGLPTGELFF. The CDR3 coding sequence is TGCGCCAGCAGCCAAGAATCGGGGCTCCCGACCGGGGAGCTGTTTTTT.